The clone carrying this T cell receptor (beta chain) was seen a handful of times. This sample is part of a study of OX40 agonist ivuxolimab in advanced cancers. Germline V gene sequence: CDR1 MGHRA, CDR2 YSYEKL. With V trimmed by 3 bases and J by 4 bases, 3 bases remained unmatched. The CDR3 covers 15 residues. Repertoires were generated with immunoSEQ multiplex PCR, while TCRdb's copy carries only in-frame clones and drops some. The table lists 65,000 to 75,000 clones, approximately 90% of them singletons. The clonotype comes from an adult with an advanced solid tumor such as melanoma, head and neck, liver or kidney cancer. The sample here was CD4+ or CD8+ T cells sorted from blood, taken in a trial of the OX40 agonist ivuxolimab. The V call is TRBV4-1, the J call TRBJ1-3, with TRBD1 matching over 10 bases. The CDR3 DNA is TGCGCCAGCAGCCAGACAGGGGGCACCGGAAACACCATATATTTT. Translation gives CASSQTGGTGNTIYF.